Following are 3 T cell receptor beta chains from one sample sequenced in a study of cytomegalovirus exposure and HLA in healthy donors listed by TCRdb under 2017. The receptor library was made with the immunoSEQ multiplex PCR assay. This immuneACCESS table, as held by TCRdb, lists in-frame sequences with V and J called but not all clones. Of the missing ones, under half trace to an unresolved V gene in checked studies; the others have no known cause. The sample includes a few hundred thousand clones, with roughly 87% observed a single time. Jointly, the top ten make up roughly 3% of the sample. Sequencing was performed on PBMCs. The origin of the receptors is a woman under 40 in good health and CMV-seronegative.

The rearrangement links TRBV18 to TRBJ1-5, with TRBD1 matching over 9 bases. With V trimmed by 3 bases and J by 9 bases, 6 bases remained unmatched. Looked up from germline, CDR1 is KGHSH and CDR2 is LQKENI. This CDR3 is built from 14 residues. DNA for the CDR3: TGTGCCAGCTCACCGGACAGGGGAAACCGGCCCCAGCATTTT. Its translation is CASSPDRGNRPQHF.

This sequence joins TRBV9 and TRBJ1-2; 8 nucleotides align to TRBD1. With V trimmed by 5 bases and J by 1 base, 10 bases remained unmatched. Germline V CDR1 and CDR2: SGDLS, YYNGEE. CDR3 length equals 16 residues. The CDR3 is CASSADRGGRNYGYTF. CDR3 coding DNA: TGTGCCAGCAGTGCCGACAGGGGAGGGCGTAACTATGGCTACACCTTC.

This sequence joins TRBV30 and TRBJ2-1; no clear D gene. The CDR3 totals 12 residues. CDR1 is GTSNPN, CDR2 SVGIG, per germline (reference sequence). Trimming shortened V by 5 bases and J by 5 bases, and 10 bases separated the two germline ends. The CDR3 coding sequence is TGTGCCTGGCCCACAAGGCACAATGAGCAGTTCTTC. The encoded protein is CAWPTRHNEQFF.